Listed here are 17 T cell receptor beta chains from one sample, sequenced in a study of lymphopenia after photon versus proton radiotherapy. Sequenced by immunoSEQ multiplex PCR; TCRdb stores in-frame clones only, minus some. The repertoire holds approximately 66,000 clones, with around 86% as singletons. The sequences come from peripheral blood, collected from a patient treated with photon-based radiotherapy. These receptors were taken from a man aged 40-55 years with gastric cancer.

The DNA for the CDR3 is TGCGCCAGCAGCCCAGGACAACGGCGGTCCACCGGGGAGCTGTTTTTT. As protein: CASSPGQRRSTGELFF. The chain uses TRBV5-1 and TRBJ2-2, with a weak D call TRBD1 (5 bases). With 4 bases removed from V and 4 bases from J, the gap between germline ends came to 17 bases. The CDR3 is 16 residues long. CDR1 is SGHRS and CDR2 is YFSETQ in the germline V gene.

This clone has a single count. The rearrangement uses TRBV18 and TRBJ1-1, with 7 bases matching TRBD1. Germline V gene data show CDR1 as KGHSH and CDR2 as LQKENI. The trim removed 2 bases at V and 5 bases at J, leaving 8 bases unmatched. The CDR3 runs 15 residues. The CDR3 here is CASSPVKGGGTEAFF. The CDR3 DNA is TGTGCCAGCTCACCAGTTAAAGGGGGCGGGACTGAAGCTTTCTTT.

As regards this clone: Other DNA sequences in this specimen translate into the identical CDR3. The rearrangement uses TRBV18 and TRBJ1-1; 9 nucleotides align to TRBD1. The V and J ends lost 3 bases and 1 base, in that order; junction bases with no gene match: 0. Germline V gene data show CDR1 as KGHSH and CDR2 as LQKENI. The CDR3 runs 14 residues. In DNA form, the CDR3 reads TGTGCCAGCTCACCGACAGGGGGGAACACTGAAGCTTTCTTT. This codes for CASSPTGGNTEAFF.

The chain joins TRBV29-1 to TRBJ1-4, with D possibly TRBD1 on 5 matching bases. This CDR3 spans 13 amino acids. Per the germline V gene, CDR1 is SQVTM and CDR2 is ANQGSEA. Trimming left V 6 bases short and J 4 bases short, with 12 bases between. The chain's CDR3 is CSVAGSGNEKLFF. The CDR3 bases are TGCAGCGTAGCAGGGAGTGGTAATGAAAAACTGTTTTTT.

J is TRBJ2-3 and V is TRBV5-1; D possibly corresponds to TRBD1 (6 bases). V lost 0 bases, J lost 0 bases, and 11 bases lay in between. Per germline, CDR1 SGHRS and CDR2 YFSETQ. This CDR3 is 16 amino acids long. The chain's CDR3 is CASSLARQGSTDTQYF. The CDR3 DNA follows: TGCGCCAGCAGCTTGGCCCGGCAGGGGAGCACAGATACGCAGTATTTT.

The sample holds one count of this clone. V usage is TRBV6-1 and J usage is TRBJ1-3, with a tentative D call TRBD1 (5 bases). The CDR3 length is 14 residues. V dropped 8 bases and J dropped 1 base, with 12 bases sitting between them. Germline values: CDR1 MNHNS, CDR2 SASEGT. This chain's CDR3 is CASQPRGSGNTIYF. As DNA, the CDR3 is TGTGCCAGCCAACCCCGGGGGTCTGGAAACACCATATATTTT.

The chain carries TRBV7-2 and TRBJ2-5; TRBD1 aligns across 8 bases. The CDR3 is 14 amino acids. V lost 5 bases, J lost 1 base, and 3 bases stayed unmatched. Germline-derived CDR1 and CDR2 are SGHTA and FQGNSA. CDR3 sequence (DNA): TGTGCCAGCAGCCGGACAGGGAGCCAAGAGACCCAGTACTTC. It encodes CASSRTGSQETQYF.

J is TRBJ2-6 and V is TRBV9; no reliable D call. V was pared by 0 bases and J by 2 bases, with 6 bases between. Per germline, CDR1 SGDLS and CDR2 YYNGEE. The CDR3 has 15 amino acids. The CDR3 DNA follows: TGTGCCAGCAGCGTAGGTGGGACTGGGGCCAACGTCCTGACTTTC. Translation gives CASSVGGTGANVLTF.

The J gene is TRBJ2-7, the V gene TRBV4-1, with 8 bases matching TRBD1. The ends lost 1 base at V and 3 bases at J; junction bases unmatched: 5. Per the germline V gene, CDR1 is MGHRA and CDR2 is YSYEKL. This CDR3 comprises 15 residues. CDR3 loop: CASSQVRDRGYEQYF. The CDR3 DNA follows: TGCGCCAGCAGCCAAGTTAGAGACAGGGGCTACGAGCAGTACTTC.

The chain links TRBV7-6 to TRBJ1-1; D remains ambiguous. The CDR3 is made up of 14 amino acids. The germline gives CDR1 SGHVS, CDR2 FNYEAQ. V shed 5 bases and J shed 1 base, with 11 bases lying between them. Here the CDR3 reads CASSSGQSNTEAFF. The CDR3 DNA follows: TGTGCCAGCAGCAGTGGGCAGTCGAACACTGAAGCTTTCTTT.

This chain connects TRBV27 to TRBJ1-3, with 7 bases fitting TRBD1. This CDR3 region has 16 residues. Trimming cost V 0 bases and J 4 bases; bases outside gene matches: 6. CDR1 is MNHEY, CDR2 SMNVEV, per germline (reference sequence). The CDR3 here is CASSLSAGGRGNTIYF. The DNA for the CDR3 is TGTGCCAGCAGTTTATCAGCAGGGGGTAGAGGAAACACCATATATTTT.

The sample holds one count of this clone. The rearrangement uses TRBV7-3 and TRBJ2-3; the D is unclear. Between the trimmed V and J ends, which lost 0 bases and 3 bases, there was a span of 10 bases. From germline, CDR1 is SGHTA and CDR2 FQGTGA. The CDR3 sequence is 15 residues long. The CDR3 bases are TGTGCCAGCAGCTTAACGTCTAGTACGACAGATACGCAGTATTTT. As protein: CASSLTSSTTDTQYF.

The V call is TRBV7-2, the J call TRBJ1-6; no firm D call. The germline CDR1 and CDR2 sequences are SGHTA and FQGNSA. The length of the CDR3 is 14 residues. V was clipped by 4 bases and J by 7 bases, with 11 bases between them. For the CDR3, the DNA is TGTGCCAGCAGCTCCGGCCAGGAGAATTCACCCCTCCACTTT. Encoded protein: CASSSGQENSPLHF.

The genes are TRBV19 and TRBJ1-1, with unresolved D. Trimming cost V 1 base and J 3 bases, with 9 bases left between them. Germline values: CDR1 LNHDA, CDR2 SQIVND (reference sequence). The CDR3 is 14 residues long. In DNA, the CDR3 is TGTGCCAGTAGTATAGGGCGGCGGGACACTGAAGCTTTCTTT. It specifies CASSIGRRDTEAFF.

This clone has a handful of counts. In the same sample, other DNA sequences code for this CDR3. The rearrangement uses TRBV9 and TRBJ1-1, with D tentatively TRBD1 (5 bases). This CDR3 is built from 13 residues. Trimming shortened V by 2 bases and J by 3 bases, and 8 bases separated the two germline ends. Germline loops: CDR1 SGDLS, CDR2 YYNGEE. In DNA form, the CDR3 reads TGTGCCAGCAGCGTTCAGGGAGACACTGAAGCTTTCTTT. Protein sequence: CASSVQGDTEAFF.

The chain links TRBV19 to TRBJ2-2; D is uncertain. V lost 3 bases and J 3 bases, leaving 14 bases between the germline ends. Germline V CDR1 and CDR2: LNHDA, SQIVND (reference sequence). The CDR3 runs to 16 residues. The CDR3 sequence: CASSIVYGGDTGELFF. The CDR3 bases are TGTGCCAGTAGTATTGTCTACGGTGGGGACACCGGGGAGCTGTTTTTT.

The V call is TRBV20-1, the J call TRBJ2-7; D not resolved. The CDR3 consists of 11 residues. V was pared by 6 bases and J by 3 bases, with 9 bases between. Germline V CDR1 and CDR2: DFQATT, SNEGSKA (reference sequence). CDR3 DNA: TGCAGTGCCCCAGTAGACTACGAGCAGTACTTC. This gives the protein CSAPVDYEQYF.